This is a list of T cell receptor beta chains from one sample in a study of blood T cell repertoires in COVID-19. Profiling relied on immunoSEQ multiplex PCR, and the TCRdb table lists in-frame clones only, not all of them. Altogether 68,000 or so clones are present, 80% to 90% being singletons, with the ten largest covering 2.5% to 3%. The sequenced material came from peripheral blood. The receptors here all came from a man aged 45-65 years with acute or convalescent COVID-19. CDR3s include the opening cysteine and the closing phenylalanine or tryptophan. Fields, in order: clone size, J gene, D gene, V gene, CDR3 DNA, CDR3 protein. The D gene is left open where the match is weak. A row's size may be missing; if present it is once, few, many or a size class.

>NA|TRBJ1-2|TRBD1|TRBV7-2
TGTGCCAGCAGCCCCCGGCGAGAGGGGGCATCCTATGGCTACACCTTC
CASSPRREGASYGYTF
>NA|TRBJ2-7|TRBD1|TRBV7-6
TGTGCCAGCAGCCCCCAGACAGGGCCTGTCTACGAGCAGTACTTC
CASSPQTGPVYEQYF
>NA|TRBJ2-2|TRBD2|TRBV28
TGTGCCAGCAGTTTCGCCGGGAGGGTAGTAGCCGGGGAGCTGTTTTTT
CASSFAGRVVAGELFF
>NA|TRBJ1-2|TRBD1|TRBV14
TGTGCCAGCAGTCCCCAGGGGGTGATAACCTATGGCTACACCTTC
CASSPQGVITYGYTF
>NA|TRBJ2-7|NA|TRBV4-1
TGCGCCAGCAGCCCGGGGCAGGGGGGCTACGAGCAGTACTTC
CASSPGQGGYEQYF
>NA|TRBJ2-7|NA|TRBV10-3
TGTGCCATCAGTGAGTCTCTGGTTCAGGGAGAGCAGTACTTC
CAISESLVQGEQYF
>NA|TRBJ2-3|TRBD2|TRBV5-8
TGTGCCAGCAGCGATAGACTAGCGGGAGAAGCAGATACGCAGTATTTT
CASSDRLAGEADTQYF
>NA|TRBJ1-2|TRBD1|TRBV7-2
TGTGCCAGCAGCCGGGACAGGGAAGGGTATGGCTACACCTTC
CASSRDREGYGYTF
>NA|TRBJ1-6|NA|TRBV19
TGTGCCAGTAAGGCGGGCCCCCCTAATTCACCCCTCCACTTT
CASKAGPPNSPLHF
>NA|TRBJ2-7|NA|TRBV21-1
TGTGCCAGCAGCAACGAAGCGCTCTCCTACGAGCAGTACTTC
CASSNEALSYEQYF
>NA|TRBJ2-7|TRBD1|TRBV4-1
TGCGCCAGCAGCCAAGATCGGGACAGGGGGACGGAGCAGTACTTC
CASSQDRDRGTEQYF
>NA|TRBJ2-1|NA|TRBV29-1
TGCAGCGTTGAGAGGCGTGGCGGAGTATATGAGCAGTTCTTC
CSVERRGGVYEQFF
>NA|TRBJ2-2|NA|TRBV27
TGTGCCAGCAGTCCCTCGGGGGGCGCGATCACCGGGGAGCTGTTTTTT
CASSPSGGAITGELFF
>NA|TRBJ1-1|NA|TRBV29-1
TGCAGCGTTGTGACAGCGGGGAACACTGAAGCTTTCTTT
CSVVTAGNTEAFF
>NA|TRBJ2-4|NA|TRBV19
TGTGCCAGTAGTATCGGGGGGCGAACCAAAAACATTCAGTACTTC
CASSIGGRTKNIQYF
>NA|TRBJ2-1|TRBD2|TRBV5-4
TGTGCCAGCAGCCCTAGCGGGAGATTCTGGAATGAGCAGTTCTTC
CASSPSGRFWNEQFF
>NA|TRBJ2-3|NA|TRBV28
TGTGCCTCCTACGGGGAATTCACAGATACGCAGTATTTT
CASYGEFTDTQYF
>NA|TRBJ2-2|TRBD1|TRBV11-3
TGTGCCAGCAGTTGGGACAGGAGGGGCCCCGGGGAGCTGTTTTTT
CASSWDRRGPGELFF
>NA|TRBJ2-1|NA|TRBV24-1
TGTGCCACCAGTGATGTGGGACAAAGCTCCTACAATGAGCAGTTCTTC
CATSDVGQSSYNEQFF
>NA|TRBJ1-1|TRBD1|TRBV28
TGTGCCAGCACCCCAGGGGGAAGGGGGCGTGGGACTGAAGCTTTCTTT
CASTPGGRGRGTEAFF
>NA|TRBJ2-5|NA|TRBV10-3
TGTGCCATCAGTGAGGGGCAGCAAGAGACCCAGTACTTC
CAISEGQQETQYF
>NA|TRBJ2-1|NA|TRBV7-2
TGTGCCAGCAGCACCTACAGGAACAATGAGCAGTTCTTC
CASSTYRNNEQFF
>NA|TRBJ1-6|NA|TRBV11-2
TGTGCCAGCAGCTTACCAGGGTTCCCACCCCTCCACTTT
CASSLPGFPPLHF
>NA|TRBJ1-2|NA|TRBV4-3
TGCGCCAGCAGCCGTAGTACCCAGGGGTTCTCTCGACCCTCGGATGGCTACACCTTC
CASSRSTQGFSRPSDGYTF
>NA|TRBJ1-4|NA|TRBV3-1/TRBV3-2
TGTGCCAGCAGCCAAGGGGACTCGACTAATGAAAAACTGTTTTTT
CASSQGDSTNEKLFF
>NA|TRBJ2-1|TRBD1|TRBV24-1
TGTGCCACCAGTGATCCACGGACAGGGGATAATGAGCAGTTCTTC
CATSDPRTGDNEQFF
>NA|TRBJ2-7|TRBD2|TRBV7-9
TGTGCCAGCAGCACCTTAGCGGGAGCTACCTACGAGCAGTACTTC
CASSTLAGATYEQYF
>NA|TRBJ1-5|NA|TRBV20-1
TGCAGTGCTAGTGAGGGAGGATCGCAGCCCCAGCATTTT
CSASEGGSQPQHF
>NA|TRBJ2-6|NA|TRBV7-2
TGTGCCAGCAGCCCCCCCCTCGTGAGCTCTGGGGCCAACGTCCTGACTTTC
CASSPPLVSSGANVLTF
>NA|TRBJ2-1|TRBD2|TRBV4-3
TGCGCCAGCAGCCAAGAATTGCTAGCGGGAGTGAGGCAGTTCTTC
CASSQELLAGVRQFF
>NA|TRBJ1-1|TRBD1|TRBV11-2
TGTGCCAGCAGCTTAATGCAGACAGGGAGCACTGAAGCTTTCTTT
CASSLMQTGSTEAFF
>NA|TRBJ1-4|NA|TRBV4-2
TGTGCCAGCAGCCAAGAAGGCGGGGCGTCGCAAGGAAAACTGTTTTTT
CASSQEGGASQGKLFF
>few|TRBJ2-3|NA|TRBV15
TGTGCCACCAGCTCCGGGGAAGCTAGCACAGATACGCAGTATTTT
CATSSGEASTDTQYF
>NA|TRBJ2-7|TRBD2|TRBV5-1
TGCGCCAGCAGCTTGGCTAGCGGGCTCCGGGAGCAGTACTTC
CASSLASGLREQYF
>NA|TRBJ1-3|NA|TRBV19
TGTGCCAGTAGTACGGACATACCCAACAGGGCTGGAAACACCATATATTTT
CASSTDIPNRAGNTIYF
>NA|TRBJ1-6|TRBD1|TRBV6-5
TGTGCCAGCAGTTACTCTGGACAGGGGAGTTCACCCCTCCACTTT
CASSYSGQGSSPLHF
>once|TRBJ2-3|NA|TRBV5-1
TGCGCCAGCAGCTTGGAACCCCGAGCACCCCTAAACACAGATACGCAGTATTTT
CASSLEPRAPLNTDTQYF
>NA|TRBJ1-5|TRBD1|TRBV5-6
TGTGCCAGCAGCCCTTGGGGACAGGGGTGGGTGCCCCAGCATTTT
CASSPWGQGWVPQHF
>NA|TRBJ1-5|NA|TRBV4-2
TGTGCCAGCAGCCAAGATTTTGGGGCCCGCAATCAGCCCCAGCATTTT
CASSQDFGARNQPQHF
>NA|TRBJ2-1|TRBD2|TRBV28
TGTGCCAGCCGGAGTGCGGGCCCGGGGAGGGATGAGCAGTTCTTC
CASRSAGPGRDEQFF
>NA|TRBJ1-3|TRBD1|TRBV27
TGTGCCAGCAGCCTAGGACAGGGGTCTGGAAACACCATATATTTT
CASSLGQGSGNTIYF
>NA|TRBJ1-4|NA|TRBV24-1
TGTGCCACCAGTGATTACCGGCAGGGTGGTGATGAAAAACTGTTTTTT
CATSDYRQGGDEKLFF
>NA|TRBJ1-4|TRBD1|TRBV11-3
TGTGCCAGCAGCTTACCCAACCCACAGGGGAAACTGTTTTTT
CASSLPNPQGKLFF
>NA|TRBJ1-1|NA|TRBV4-3
TGCGCCAGCAGCCAAGGCAGGAACACTGAAGCTTTCTTT
CASSQGRNTEAFF
>once|TRBJ2-4|NA|TRBV7-2
TGTGCCAGCAGCTTAGATAGTACACTAGGTCGCATTCAGTACTTC
CASSLDSTLGRIQYF
>once|TRBJ1-3|TRBD1|TRBV7-9
TGTGCCAGCAGCTTACCAGGGGGTTTTGGAAACACCATATATTTT
CASSLPGGFGNTIYF
>NA|TRBJ2-7|TRBD1|TRBV28
TGTGCCAGCAGTCATCCGTCGACAGGGAGAGAGCAGTACTTC
CASSHPSTGREQYF
>NA|TRBJ2-5|TRBD2|TRBV10-3
TGTGCCATCAGTGAGGGGACCGGGACTAGAGGAGAGACCCAGTACTTC
CAISEGTGTRGETQYF
>NA|TRBJ2-3|NA|TRBV7-9
TGTGCCAGCAGCTTAGCAGGCGCGGGTAGCACAGATACGCAGTATTTT
CASSLAGAGSTDTQYF
>NA|TRBJ1-1|NA|TRBV5-4
TGTGCCAGCAGCGGTGAGGTGAACACTGAAGCTTTCTTT
CASSGEVNTEAFF
>NA|TRBJ2-3|NA|TRBV12-5
TGTGCTAGTGGACTTGACACAGATACGCAGTATTTT
CASGLDTDTQYF
>NA|TRBJ2-1|TRBD2|TRBV6-6
TGTGCCAGCAGTTACCCTGGACTAGCGAGCAATGAGCAGTTCTTC
CASSYPGLASNEQFF
>NA|TRBJ2-5|TRBD2|TRBV18
TGTGCCAGCTCAGAGAATAGCGGGGCCAACCAAGAGACCCAGTACTTC
CASSENSGANQETQYF
>NA|TRBJ1-1|NA|TRBV4-1
TGCGCCAGCAGCCAAGATCCGAGCGGGAACACTGAAGCTTTCTTT
CASSQDPSGNTEAFF
>NA|TRBJ2-7|TRBD1|TRBV18
TGTGCCAGCTCACCACAGGGAGGACAGGGACCTTTTTTCTACGAGCAGTACTTC
CASSPQGGQGPFFYEQYF
>few|TRBJ2-5|NA|TRBV9
TGTGCCAGCAGCGTGACGGGACTCATACAAGAGACCCAGTACTTC
CASSVTGLIQETQYF
>NA|TRBJ1-2|NA|TRBV4-3
TGCGCCAGCAGCCAAGAGTCTGAGGACTATGGCTACACCTTC
CASSQESEDYGYTF
>NA|TRBJ1-2|NA|TRBV10-3
TGTGCCACCATGGGAGGGCCCTATGGCTACACCTTC
CATMGGPYGYTF